This TCR beta chain was captured by sequencing in a study of cytomegalovirus exposure and HLA in healthy donors. A word on this clone: Its specificity is not known.

The CDR3 has 12 residues. Germline values: CDR1 MNHNY, CDR2 SVGAGI (reference sequence). The V end lost 0 bases, the J end lost 4 bases, and 2 bases lay between the germline ends. General study results and limits: The study flagged fewer than 200 TCR beta chains as cytomegalovirus-associated.

With 60 Vbeta and 13 Jbeta primers, the PCR was carried out. Profiled with immunoSEQ multiplex PCR; TCRdb holds only in-frame clones, not every one. This table holds some 150,000 clones, roughly 85% found once. The chain is built from TRBV6-6 and TRBJ2-3; no reliable D call. The origin of this receptor is a man aged 40-49 years in good health and CMV-seronegative. The specimen sequenced was PBMCs. CDR3 amino acids: CASSYSSDTQYF. The CDR3 DNA follows: TGTGCCAGCAGTTACTCCTCAGATACGCAGTATTTT.